Listed below are T cell receptor beta chains from one sample, sequenced in a study of beta chain features in type 1 diabetes. Profiling relied on immunoSEQ multiplex PCR, and the TCRdb table lists in-frame clones only, not all of them. This table holds about 900,000 clones, around a sixth found once. Sequenced material: naive CD4+ T cells from blood. Every receptor here comes from a woman younger than 35 in good health. CDR3s include the opening cysteine and the closing phenylalanine or tryptophan. A D gene is named only where the DNA matches it firmly.

J | D | V | CDR3
TRBJ2-5 | TRBD1 | TRBV5-4 | CASSRQTGGSSQYF
TRBJ2-5 | NA | TRBV7-9 | CASSAIHPRQARFQETQYF
TRBJ2-1 | TRBD1 | TRBV28 | CASSSSGTANEQFF
TRBJ1-2 | NA | TRBV7-9 | CASSPRLVYGYTF
TRBJ1-2 | NA | TRBV2 | CASSREDNYGYTF
TRBJ2-3 | NA | TRBV7-3 | CASSPRGTDTQYF
TRBJ2-3 | NA | TRBV7-3 | CASSPGPSTDTQYF
TRBJ2-3 | TRBD2 | TRBV4-2 | CASSQMLAGGSTDTQYF
TRBJ2-7 | TRBD1 | TRBV11-2 | CASSLDRTEQYF
TRBJ2-7 | TRBD1 | TRBV5-1 | CASSIGQVNYEQYF
TRBJ2-5 | TRBD2 | TRBV25-1 | CASSEFSSGSSQETQYF
TRBJ2-1 | TRBD2 | TRBV2 | CASREGLGNEQFF
TRBJ2-4 | NA | TRBV9 | CASSVGGNPLAKNIQYF
TRBJ2-5 | NA | TRBV4-2 | CASRAGPETQYF
TRBJ2-1 | NA | TRBV27 | CASSLQQPIYSYEQFF
TRBJ2-7 | NA | TRBV4-3 | CASSQEGRGREQYF
TRBJ2-7 | TRBD2 | TRBV4-2 | CASSQTSGSYEQYF
TRBJ2-3 | NA | TRBV7-9 | CASRDGDTDTQYF
TRBJ1-1 | NA | TRBV6-6 | CASSYRGRGEAFF
TRBJ2-1 | NA | TRBV7-2 | CASSLVRKTYNEQFF
TRBJ2-7 | TRBD2 | TRBV4-3 | CASSQEFRGTSGSHEQYF
TRBJ1-2 | NA | TRBV19 | CASTTAGGYTF
TRBJ2-7 | NA | TRBV7-3 | CASSLILGNEQYF
TRBJ1-2 | TRBD1 | TRBV5-7 | CASSLARGQGATHYGYTF
TRBJ2-2 | TRBD2 | TRBV6-1 | CASSGLASGSVDTGELFF
TRBJ1-2 | NA | TRBV4-2 | CASSQGAGFYGYTF
TRBJ1-1 | NA | TRBV5-1 | CASSYTTPNTEAFF
TRBJ2-5 | TRBD1 | TRBV10-3 | CAIASRDRDQETQYF
TRBJ2-1 | NA | TRBV28 | CASRLINEQFF
TRBJ2-7 | NA | TRBV28 | CASSAWKTGSYEQYF
TRBJ2-2 | NA | TRBV11-2 | CASTIGPTGELFF
TRBJ1-1 | TRBD1 | TRBV10-3 | CAISRQGMNTEAFF
TRBJ1-1 | TRBD1 | TRBV28 | CASQGQGGGLEAFF
TRBJ1-1 | TRBD1 | TRBV7-9 | CASSSPADRVSTEAFF
TRBJ2-1 | TRBD2 | TRBV9 | CASSTTSGSYNEQFF
TRBJ2-7 | TRBD1 | TRBV11-1 | CASKRGHLTYEQYF
TRBJ2-3 | NA | TRBV29-1 | CSVEDRSFHSTDTQYF
TRBJ2-7 | TRBD1 | TRBV6-6 | CASSDPGQSYEQYF
TRBJ1-1 | TRBD1 | TRBV19 | CASSTRTGQNTEAFF
TRBJ2-3 | NA | TRBV7-9 | CASSLVGRSTDTQYF
TRBJ2-7 | NA | TRBV28 | CAIHTLEPTPSYEQYF
TRBJ2-7 | NA | TRBV21-1 | CASSNWRHTQVGSYEQYF
TRBJ2-1 | TRBD2 | TRBV19 | CASSKPGLVGYNEQFF
TRBJ2-5 | NA | TRBV11-2 | CASSMDAHGTQYF
TRBJ2-7 | NA | TRBV7-9 | CASSFRAGAAYEQYF
TRBJ1-1 | NA | TRBV7-2 | CASSLVVDGPQGEAFF
TRBJ2-2 | NA | TRBV21-1 | CASSKVYRTASGRPSNTGELFF
TRBJ2-7 | TRBD1 | TRBV2 | CASSVEQGSYEQYF
TRBJ2-5 | TRBD1 | TRBV11-2 | CASSFSLGTEETQYF
TRBJ2-5 | NA | TRBV21-1 | CASQRGGEETQYF
TRBJ2-5 | NA | TRBV9 | CASSVGTAQETQYF
TRBJ2-5 | TRBD2 | TRBV28 | CASSLGSGSGETQYF
TRBJ2-7 | NA | TRBV10-3 | CAISGGNEQYF
TRBJ2-3 | NA | TRBV5-6 | CASSSGTDTQYF
TRBJ2-7 | TRBD2 | TRBV7-2 | CASSLASGSYEQYF
TRBJ2-5 | TRBD2 | TRBV7-9 | CASSLAGGNQETQYF
TRBJ2-7 | NA | TRBV6-4 | CASSDWGYEQYF
TRBJ2-7 | NA | TRBV28 | CASSSPGSNLSYEQYF
TRBJ2-1 | NA | TRBV2 | CASREQGNEQFF
TRBJ2-1 | TRBD1 | TRBV9 | CASSVRPGQEVDEQFF